The rows below give T cell receptor beta chains drawn from one sample of a study of spatial heterogeneity in lung cancer. TCRdb recomputed calls from the 5' RACE reads with MiXCR, one row per CDR3 protein. The profile shows more than 15,000 distinct CDR3 sequences, around 21% of them singletons. This specimen consisted of PBMCs, obtained at surgery. Receptors were obtained from a female donor with early-stage non-small cell lung cancer. Both conserved end residues are part of each CDR3. Fields, in order: V gene, J gene, CDR3 protein.

v_call: TRBV27; j_call: TRBJ2-2; cdr3_aa: CASSLSIGELFF
v_call: TRBV28; j_call: TRBJ2-1; cdr3_aa: CASSWVASGRRGEQFF
v_call: TRBV7-2; j_call: TRBJ1-1; cdr3_aa: CASSFAGLLGTEAFF
v_call: TRBV7-9; j_call: TRBJ2-7; cdr3_aa: CASSSPQGQGASYEQYF
v_call: TRBV29-1; j_call: TRBJ2-4; cdr3_aa: CSVPGQGGKNIQYF
v_call: TRBV4-3; j_call: TRBJ2-1; cdr3_aa: CASSQDRQSANNEQFF
v_call: TRBV10-3; j_call: TRBJ2-1; cdr3_aa: CAISEATGDYNEQFF
v_call: TRBV7-9; j_call: TRBJ1-5; cdr3_aa: CASSLGTGTGFWEPQHF
v_call: TRBV12-3/TRBV12-4; j_call: TRBJ1-2; cdr3_aa: CASSFQGNYGYTF
v_call: TRBV7-2; j_call: TRBJ1-2; cdr3_aa: CASMVGLNYGYTF
v_call: TRBV10-3; j_call: TRBJ2-3; cdr3_aa: CATAGSGGADTQYF
v_call: TRBV7-8; j_call: TRBJ1-2; cdr3_aa: CASSRRDSSYGYTF
v_call: TRBV5-1; j_call: TRBJ2-3; cdr3_aa: CASSSDGTGTDTQYF
v_call: TRBV2; j_call: TRBJ1-5; cdr3_aa: CASRKAGTPNQPQHF
v_call: TRBV25-1; j_call: TRBJ2-2; cdr3_aa: CASSEWGGDTGELFF
v_call: TRBV19; j_call: TRBJ2-1; cdr3_aa: CASSIYPNGALPIF
v_call: TRBV30; j_call: TRBJ1-2; cdr3_aa: CAWIGGIGYGYTF
v_call: TRBV6-5; j_call: TRBJ1-1; cdr3_aa: CASSYSRTGGTEAFF
v_call: TRBV10-3; j_call: TRBJ2-7; cdr3_aa: CAISDRDRGIDEQYF
v_call: TRBV7-8; j_call: TRBJ2-5; cdr3_aa: CASSYPTSGSGRETQYF
v_call: TRBV11-2; j_call: TRBJ2-7; cdr3_aa: CASSTRGTEPYEQYF
v_call: TRBV19; j_call: TRBJ1-2; cdr3_aa: CASRDRRPDGYTF
v_call: TRBV7-6; j_call: TRBJ2-5; cdr3_aa: CASSLGGRLQETQYF
v_call: TRBV19; j_call: TRBJ1-5; cdr3_aa: CASSTQDSYNQPQHF
v_call: TRBV5-5; j_call: TRBJ2-3; cdr3_aa: CASSHSTGAGSDTQYF
v_call: TRBV20-1; j_call: TRBJ2-5; cdr3_aa: CSPVDGTNQETQYF
v_call: TRBV30; j_call: TRBJ1-2; cdr3_aa: CAWSRTGRAYGYTF
v_call: TRBV7-3; j_call: TRBJ2-1; cdr3_aa: CASSSGQGGNEQFF
v_call: TRBV28; j_call: TRBJ2-1; cdr3_aa: CASSWTQETDNEQFF
v_call: TRBV20-1; j_call: TRBJ2-1; cdr3_aa: CSARDPASGGVEEQFF
v_call: TRBV5-5; j_call: TRBJ2-3; cdr3_aa: CASSTMTGVSTDTQYF
v_call: TRBV7-9; j_call: TRBJ1-2; cdr3_aa: CASSTTGGINYGYTF
v_call: TRBV6-1; j_call: TRBJ2-6; cdr3_aa: CASGGWPASGANVLTF
v_call: TRBV28; j_call: TRBJ1-2; cdr3_aa: CASRLAHGGGYGYTF
v_call: TRBV3-1; j_call: TRBJ2-2; cdr3_aa: CASSRGTSGRPGELFF
v_call: TRBV7-3; j_call: TRBJ2-1; cdr3_aa: CASIKYRTSRYNEQFF
v_call: TRBV7-2; j_call: TRBJ2-3; cdr3_aa: CASSLASSRGTDTQYF
v_call: TRBV20-1; j_call: TRBJ1-3; cdr3_aa: CSAAIRNTIYF
v_call: TRBV20-1; j_call: TRBJ2-7; cdr3_aa: CSARGVRLGYEQYF
v_call: TRBV4-3; j_call: TRBJ1-6; cdr3_aa: CASRVGTGNSPLHF
v_call: TRBV19; j_call: TRBJ1-1; cdr3_aa: CASSIWDRDTEAFF
v_call: TRBV5-1; j_call: TRBJ2-4; cdr3_aa: CASSLFPEQEIAKNIQYF
v_call: TRBV29-1; j_call: TRBJ2-1; cdr3_aa: CSVEKTSGRSGQFF
v_call: TRBV28; j_call: TRBJ2-7; cdr3_aa: CASRPGQGRDEQYF
v_call: TRBV5-1; j_call: TRBJ2-1; cdr3_aa: CASSLAREGGLYNEQFF
v_call: TRBV28; j_call: TRBJ2-3; cdr3_aa: CASSDRAGQGITDTQYF
v_call: TRBV7-9; j_call: TRBJ2-1; cdr3_aa: CASSLIQGGPYNEQFF
v_call: TRBV24-1; j_call: TRBJ1-3; cdr3_aa: CATSDPLPLKGGSSGNTIYF
v_call: TRBV25-1; j_call: TRBJ1-2; cdr3_aa: CASSGGEVFYGYTF
v_call: TRBV14; j_call: TRBJ1-1; cdr3_aa: CASSQQILNTEAFF
v_call: TRBV9; j_call: TRBJ1-5; cdr3_aa: CASSPDRAGQPQHF
v_call: TRBV28; j_call: TRBJ2-7; cdr3_aa: CASSPTLAGRDEQYF
v_call: TRBV20-1; j_call: TRBJ1-1; cdr3_aa: CSAPWGRSEAFF
v_call: TRBV29-1; j_call: TRBJ2-2; cdr3_aa: CSVYRTGGGTGELFF
v_call: TRBV29-1; j_call: TRBJ2-3; cdr3_aa: CSVEASGLPDTQYF
v_call: TRBV5-1; j_call: TRBJ2-7; cdr3_aa: CASSSYEQYF
v_call: TRBV12-3/TRBV12-4; j_call: TRBJ2-7; cdr3_aa: CASSTGWEQYF
v_call: TRBV10-3; j_call: TRBJ1-6; cdr3_aa: CAIGGQGLNNSPLHF
v_call: TRBV7-9; j_call: TRBJ1-2; cdr3_aa: CASSKGPSGYGYTF
v_call: TRBV6-5; j_call: TRBJ2-1; cdr3_aa: CASSYTGPPGEQFF